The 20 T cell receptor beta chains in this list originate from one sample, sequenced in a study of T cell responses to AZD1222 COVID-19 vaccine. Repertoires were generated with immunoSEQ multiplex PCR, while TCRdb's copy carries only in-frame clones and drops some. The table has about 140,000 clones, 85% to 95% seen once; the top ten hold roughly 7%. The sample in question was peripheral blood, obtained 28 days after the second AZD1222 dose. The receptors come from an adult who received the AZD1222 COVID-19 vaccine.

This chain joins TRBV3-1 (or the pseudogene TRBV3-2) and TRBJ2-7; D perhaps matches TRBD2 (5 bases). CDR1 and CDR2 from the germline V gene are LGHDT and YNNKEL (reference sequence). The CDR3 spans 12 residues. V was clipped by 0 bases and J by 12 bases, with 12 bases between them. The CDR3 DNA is TGTGCCAGCAGCCAAGATACCCGGAGGTGGTACTTC. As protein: CASSQDTRRWYF.

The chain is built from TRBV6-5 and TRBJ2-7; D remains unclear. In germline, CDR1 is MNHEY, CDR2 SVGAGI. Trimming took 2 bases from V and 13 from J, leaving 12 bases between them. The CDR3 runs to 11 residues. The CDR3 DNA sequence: TGTGCCAGCAGTTACGGGCCATCTCACTACTTC. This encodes CASSYGPSHYF.

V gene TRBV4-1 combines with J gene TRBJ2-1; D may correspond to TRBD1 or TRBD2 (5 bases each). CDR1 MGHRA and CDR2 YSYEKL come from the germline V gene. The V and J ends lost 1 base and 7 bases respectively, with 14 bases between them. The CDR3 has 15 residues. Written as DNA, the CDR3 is TGCGCCAGCAGCCAAGTCGGGATCCCAGGGAATGAGCAGTTCTTC. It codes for CASSQVGIPGNEQFF.

CDR3 amino acids: CASSLRDTGYTF. In nucleotides, the CDR3 is TGTGCCAGCAGTTTAAGGGACACTGGCTACACCTTC. This rearrangement joins TRBV28 to TRBJ1-2, with D tentatively TRBD1 (6 bases). The CDR3 has 12 amino acids. The V and J ends lost 2 bases and 7 bases respectively, with 8 bases between them. Germline V lookup: CDR1 MDHEN, CDR2 SYDVKM.

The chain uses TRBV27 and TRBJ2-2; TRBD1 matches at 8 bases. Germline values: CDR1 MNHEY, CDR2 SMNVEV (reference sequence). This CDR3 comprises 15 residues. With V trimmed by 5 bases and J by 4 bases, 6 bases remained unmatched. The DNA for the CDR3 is TGTGCCAGCAGTCCCACCCAGGGGGCCACCGGGGAGCTGTTTTTT. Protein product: CASSPTQGATGELFF.

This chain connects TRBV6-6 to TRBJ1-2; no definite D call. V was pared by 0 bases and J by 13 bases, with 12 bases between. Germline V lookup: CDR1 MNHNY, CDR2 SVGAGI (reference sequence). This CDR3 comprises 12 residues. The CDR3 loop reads CASSYSIDTCTF. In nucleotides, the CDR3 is TGTGCCAGCAGTTACTCAATCGACACCTGCACCTTC.

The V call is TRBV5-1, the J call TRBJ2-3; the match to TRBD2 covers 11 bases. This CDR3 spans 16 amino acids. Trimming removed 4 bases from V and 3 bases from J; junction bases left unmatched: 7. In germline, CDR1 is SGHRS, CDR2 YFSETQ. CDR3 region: CASSATGLAVTDTQYF. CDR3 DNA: TGCGCCAGCAGCGCGACGGGACTAGCGGTGACAGATACGCAGTATTTT.

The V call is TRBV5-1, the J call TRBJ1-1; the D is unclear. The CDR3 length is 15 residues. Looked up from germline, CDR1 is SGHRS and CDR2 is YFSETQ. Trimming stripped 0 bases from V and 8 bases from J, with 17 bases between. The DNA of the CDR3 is TGCGCCAGCAGCTTGGTGTATGATGTGAGCCAGGAAGCTTTCTTT. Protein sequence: CASSLVYDVSQEAFF.

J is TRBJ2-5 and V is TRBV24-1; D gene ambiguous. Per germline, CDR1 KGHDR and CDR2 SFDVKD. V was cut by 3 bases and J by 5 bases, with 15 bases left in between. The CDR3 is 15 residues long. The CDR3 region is CATSDPDSSRETQYF. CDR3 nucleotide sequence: TGTGCCACCAGTGATCCTGACTCCTCACGGGAGACCCAGTACTTC.

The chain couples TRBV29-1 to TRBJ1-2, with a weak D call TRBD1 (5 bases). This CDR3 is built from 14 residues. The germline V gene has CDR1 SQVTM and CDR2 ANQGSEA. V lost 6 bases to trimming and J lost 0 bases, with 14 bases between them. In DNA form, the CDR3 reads TGCAGCGTAGCAGGGCGCCATTCTAACTATGGCTACACCTTC. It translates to CSVAGRHSNYGYTF.

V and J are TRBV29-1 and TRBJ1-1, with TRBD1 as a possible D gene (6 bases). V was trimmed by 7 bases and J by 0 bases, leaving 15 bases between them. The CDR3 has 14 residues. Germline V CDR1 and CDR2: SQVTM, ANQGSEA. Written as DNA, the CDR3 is TGCAGCGCCGTGGGGCAGGGGATGAACACTGAAGCTTTCTTT. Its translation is CSAVGQGMNTEAFF.

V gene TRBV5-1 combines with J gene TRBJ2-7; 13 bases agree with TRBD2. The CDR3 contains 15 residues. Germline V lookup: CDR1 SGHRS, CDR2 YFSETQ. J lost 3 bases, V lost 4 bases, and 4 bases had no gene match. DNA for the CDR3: TGCGCCAGCAGCGAGGGACTAGCGGGGAACTACGAGCAGTACTTC. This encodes CASSEGLAGNYEQYF.

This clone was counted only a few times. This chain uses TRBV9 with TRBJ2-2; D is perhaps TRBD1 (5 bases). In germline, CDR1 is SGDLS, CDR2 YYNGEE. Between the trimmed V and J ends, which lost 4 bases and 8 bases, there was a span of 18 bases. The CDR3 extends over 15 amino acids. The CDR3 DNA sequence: TGTGCCAGCAGCCCTCGCAGGGCTTCATTGGGGGAGCTGTTTTTT. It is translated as CASSPRRASLGELFF.

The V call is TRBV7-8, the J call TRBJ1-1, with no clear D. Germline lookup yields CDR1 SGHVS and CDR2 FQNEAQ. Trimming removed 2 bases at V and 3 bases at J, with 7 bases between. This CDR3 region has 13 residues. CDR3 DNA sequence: TGTGCCAGCAGCTTACGCGGAGACACTGAAGCTTTCTTT. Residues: CASSLRGDTEAFF.

The CDR3 DNA is TGTGCCAGCAGCGGGGTCCGGGAGGGCTCTGGAAACACCATATATTTT. Translating gives CASSGVREGSGNTIYF. The J gene is TRBJ1-3, the V gene TRBV5-5; D not resolved. The V end lost 4 bases, the J end lost 0 bases, and 14 bases lay between the germline ends. Per the germline V gene, CDR1 is SGHKS and CDR2 is YYEKEE (reference sequence). The CDR3 has 16 amino acids.

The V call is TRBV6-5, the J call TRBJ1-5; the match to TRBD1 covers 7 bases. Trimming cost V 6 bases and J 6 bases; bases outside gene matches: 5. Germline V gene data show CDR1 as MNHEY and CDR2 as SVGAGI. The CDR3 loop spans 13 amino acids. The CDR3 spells CASRETGIQPQHF. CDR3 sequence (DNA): TGTGCCAGCAGAGAGACAGGGATTCAGCCCCAGCATTTT.

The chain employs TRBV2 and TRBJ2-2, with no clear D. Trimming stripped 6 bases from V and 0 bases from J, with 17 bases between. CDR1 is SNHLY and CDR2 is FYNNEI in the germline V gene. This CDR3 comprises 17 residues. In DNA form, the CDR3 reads TGTGCCAGCAGCCCGCCGAGCTACATGTCGAACACCGGGGAGCTGTTTTTT. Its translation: CASSPPSYMSNTGELFF.

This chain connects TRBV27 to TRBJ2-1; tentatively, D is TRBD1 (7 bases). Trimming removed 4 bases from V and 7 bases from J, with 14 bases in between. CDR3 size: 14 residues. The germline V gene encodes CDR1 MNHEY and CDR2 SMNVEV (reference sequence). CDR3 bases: TGTGCCAGCAGTTACTCAGGGGGGAAGAATGAGCAGTTCTTC. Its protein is CASSYSGGKNEQFF.

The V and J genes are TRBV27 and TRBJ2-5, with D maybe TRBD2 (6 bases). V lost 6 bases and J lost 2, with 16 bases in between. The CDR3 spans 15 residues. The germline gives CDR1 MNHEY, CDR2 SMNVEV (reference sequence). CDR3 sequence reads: CASRHSYRGQETQYF. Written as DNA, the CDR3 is TGTGCCAGCAGGCACAGTTATCGGGGGCAAGAGACCCAGTACTTC.

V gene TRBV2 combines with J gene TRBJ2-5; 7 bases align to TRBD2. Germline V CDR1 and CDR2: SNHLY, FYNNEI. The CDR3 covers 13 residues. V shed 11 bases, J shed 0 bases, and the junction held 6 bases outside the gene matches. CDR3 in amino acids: CALRGEYQETQYF. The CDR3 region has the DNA TGTGCCCTCCGGGGGGAGTACCAAGAGACCCAGTACTTC.